Sequencing of this T cell receptor beta chain was carried out in a study of cytomegalovirus exposure and HLA in healthy donors. About this clone itself: Its cognate antigen is unknown.

Study results and limitations: In a later analysis, donors in an Asian-associated ancestry cluster reportedly had fewer N-insertions in productive TCRs than the cohort mean. HLA allele associations emerged for roughly 16,000 TCR beta sequences in a later analysis, at 0.05 false discovery rate.

Vbeta (60) and Jbeta (13) primers were used in the PCR. Assay: immunoSEQ multiplex PCR; the TCRdb copy retains only in-frame clones and omits some. The sample yields 30,000 to 50,000 clones, of which the top ten take up 3% to 4%. The V end lost 3 bases, the J end lost 3 bases, and 9 bases lay between the germline ends. CDR1 is MNHNY, CDR2 SVGAGI, per germline (reference sequence). The CDR3 extends over 14 amino acids. The sequenced material came from PBMCs. This sequence originates from a woman aged 25 to 39 in good health and CMV-seropositive. The chain has TRBV6-6 and TRBJ1-5; D is unclear. The CDR3, as DNA: TGTGCCAGCAGTTATTCCAGGAACAATCAGCCCCAGCATTTT. Protein: CASSYSRNNQPQHF.